The rows below give T cell receptor beta chains drawn from one sample of a study of identical twins. TCRdb reanalysed the 5' RACE reads using MiXCR and keeps one entry per CDR3 protein. The sample contains about 520,000 distinct CDR3 sequences, less than 25% of which appear only once. These data were likewise used in another study, on T cells expressing NK-cell markers.

Sequences were obtained from CD4+ T cells sorted from blood. All receptors come from a woman aged 18-29 years in good health. CDR3s include the opening cysteine and the closing phenylalanine or tryptophan. Each record gives: J gene, D gene, V gene, clone size, CDR3 protein, CDR3 DNA. A D gene is named only where the DNA matches it firmly. Not all rows give a size; the values are once, few, many and, for expanded clones, a class.

>TRBJ2-7|-|TRBV3-1|-
CASSVASEQYF
TGTGCCAGCAGCGTAGCGAGCGAGCAGTACTTC
>TRBJ1-2|-|TRBV25-1|few
CASSAQVGGYTF
TGTGCCAGCAGTGCCCAGGTTGGGGGCTACACCTTC
>TRBJ2-1|TRBD2|TRBV6-5|few
CASSSEGAGHSYNEQFF
TGTGCCAGCAGTTCCGAAGGAGCGGGGCACTCCTACAATGAGCAGTTCTTC
>TRBJ2-3|TRBD2|TRBV5-1|few
CASSWGLAGGTDTQYF
TGCGCCAGCAGCTGGGGACTAGCGGGAGGCACAGATACGCAGTATTTT
>TRBJ2-1|TRBD2|TRBV7-8|-
CASSGTGTRSNEQFF
TGTGCCAGCAGCGGTACCGGGACTAGATCCAATGAGCAGTTCTTC
>TRBJ1-1|-|TRBV7-2|-
CASSLDYRVAEAFF
TGTGCCAGCAGCCTCGACTACAGGGTCGCTGAAGCTTTCTTT
>TRBJ2-7|-|TRBV12-3/TRBV12-4|few
CASRSGTSTYEQYF
TGTGCCAGCAGGTCCGGGACCTCAACCTACGAGCAGTACTTC
>TRBJ1-2|-|TRBV2|-
CATSRQTTNYGYTF
TGTGCCACCTCAAGACAGACCACTAACTATGGCTACACCTTC
>TRBJ2-2|TRBD1|TRBV5-1|-
CASSPFFGGQGGTGELFF
TGCGCCAGCAGCCCCTTCTTCGGGGGACAGGGAGGTACCGGGGAGCTGTTTTTT
>TRBJ1-1|-|TRBV29-1|-
CSAQSGAQKAFF
TGCAGCGCACAGTCGGGGGCACAAAAAGCTTTCTTT
>TRBJ2-5|TRBD1|TRBV12-3/TRBV12-4|few
CASSSETGVWRETQYF
TGTGCCAGCAGTTCCGAGACAGGGGTTTGGCGAGAGACCCAGTACTTC
>TRBJ2-7|-|TRBV10-3|-
CAISEGRSSSYEQYF
TGTGCCATCAGTGAAGGGCGGTCTAGCTCCTACGAGCAGTACTTC
>TRBJ1-4|-|TRBV20-1|-
CSARERRQDEKLFF
TGCAGTGCTAGGGAAAGGAGACAGGATGAAAAACTGTTTTTT
>TRBJ2-3|-|TRBV4-3|-
CASSQDHVPGKGTDTQYF
TGCGCCAGCAGCCAAGATCATGTGCCCGGGAAGGGGACAGATACGCAGTATTTT
>TRBJ2-3|TRBD2|TRBV18|-
CASSPAGGDTQYF
TGTGCCAGCTCACCGGCGGGAGGAGATACGCAGTATTTT
>TRBJ2-7|-|TRBV27|-
CASSFGKGHSYEQYF
TGTGCCAGCAGTTTTGGGAAGGGGCACTCCTACGAGCAGTACTTC
>TRBJ2-2|TRBD1|TRBV2|-
CASRGTGVLFF
TGTGCCAGCAGAGGGACAGGGGTGCTGTTTTTT
>TRBJ1-2|-|TRBV27|few
CASSLKGTYGYTF
TGTGCCAGCAGTTTGAAGGGAACCTATGGCTACACCTTC
>TRBJ2-7|TRBD2|TRBV6-2/TRBV6-3|-
CASIGTSGTYEQYF
TGTGCCAGCATTGGGACTAGCGGGACCTACGAGCAGTACTTC
>TRBJ1-2|-|TRBV6-5|few
CASSYAGGPYNYGYTF
TGTGCCAGCAGTTACGCGGGGGGTCCCTATAACTATGGCTACACCTTC
>TRBJ2-1|TRBD2|TRBV11-1|few
CASSSRGGLAGVWNEQFF
TGTGCCAGCAGCTCGAGGGGCGGCCTAGCGGGAGTTTGGAATGAGCAGTTCTTC
>TRBJ2-3|-|TRBV6-1|few
CASTPGRPADTQYF
TGTGCCAGCACTCCCGGGAGACCCGCAGATACGCAGTATTTT
>TRBJ2-3|TRBD2|TRBV29-1|-
CSPRLAVTDTQCF
TGCAGCCCTCGTCTAGCGGTCACAGATACGCAGTGTTTT
>TRBJ2-1|-|TRBV11-3|-
CASSWGVRNEQFF
TGTGCCAGCAGCTGGGGAGTCCGGAATGAGCAGTTCTTC
>TRBJ1-6|TRBD1|TRBV20-1|-
CSARTGQEYNSPLHF
TGCAGTGCTAGAACGGGACAGGAGTATAATTCACCCCTCCACTTT
>TRBJ1-4|TRBD1|TRBV5-1|-
CASSAGQGDQLFF
TGCGCCAGCAGCGCGGGACAGGGAGATCAACTGTTTTTT
>TRBJ2-1|-|TRBV30|-
CAWKPGGAKAEQFF
TGTGCCTGGAAACCGGGCGGGGCAAAGGCGGAGCAGTTCTTC
>TRBJ2-1|TRBD2|TRBV12-3/TRBV12-4|few
CASSTTSGGKNEQFF
TGTGCCAGCAGTACTACTAGCGGGGGTAAAAATGAGCAGTTCTTC
>TRBJ2-2|-|TRBV20-1|-
CGTLDSTTGELFF
TGCGGAACGTTAGACAGTACGACCGGGGAGCTGTTTTTT
>TRBJ1-1|TRBD1|TRBV5-1|few
CASSLDRSGTEAFF
TGCGCCAGCAGCCTGGACAGGTCTGGTACTGAAGCTTTCTTT
>TRBJ2-1|-|TRBV10-3|few
CAISSITSTNEQFF
TGTGCCATCAGTTCGATAACTAGCACCAATGAGCAGTTCTTC
>TRBJ1-1|-|TRBV20-1|-
CSARGNPNTEAFF
TGCAGTGCTAGGGGAAACCCGAACACTGAAGCTTTCTTT
>TRBJ2-5|TRBD2|TRBV5-1|many
CASSLNSGGMETQYF
TGCGCCAGCAGCTTGAATAGCGGGGGTATGGAGACCCAGTACTTC
>TRBJ2-7|-|TRBV20-1|-
CSASLFSGFSYEQYF
TGCAGTGCTAGTCTTTTTAGCGGCTTCTCCTACGAGCAGTACTTC
>TRBJ2-1|TRBD2|TRBV7-9|few
CASSFAPGTSGKTEQFF
TGTGCCAGCAGCTTCGCCCCGGGGACTAGCGGGAAAACCGAGCAGTTCTTC
>TRBJ2-1|-|TRBV7-9|-
CASSRAPGGSSYNEQFF
TGTGCCAGCAGCCGGGCGCCCGGAGGGAGCTCCTACAATGAGCAGTTCTTC
>TRBJ1-6|TRBD1|TRBV6-1|few
CASSRWDRASPLHF
TGTGCCAGCAGTCGATGGGACAGGGCTTCACCCCTCCACTTT
>TRBJ2-5|-|TRBV21-1|-
CASSTSSGCRETQYF
TGTGCCAGCAGCACGTCTTCGGGGTGTAGGGAGACCCAGTACTTC
>TRBJ1-5|-|TRBV6-2/TRBV6-3|many
CASSYSSTGTQPQHF
TGTGCCAGCAGTTACTCGAGTACAGGGACCCAGCCCCAGCATTTT
>TRBJ2-3|TRBD1|TRBV5-1|-
CASSQGQDHTQYF
TGCGCCAGCAGCCAAGGACAGGACCATACGCAGTATTTT